The 20 T cell receptor beta chains given below trace back to one sample, sequenced in a study of blood T cells in healthy people across ages. Together with a sample-barcoded 5' primer, a J-beta primer mix was included in a second PCR lasting about 6 to 11 cycles. TCRdb reprocessed the 5' RACE reads with MiXCR, giving one entry per CDR3 protein. The sample has 800,000 or so distinct CDR3 sequences; around 62% are singletons. Specimen: blood. The receptor source for this set is a man aged 30 to 45 in good health.

The CDR3 region is CASSQPSGGYEQFF. As DNA, the CDR3 is TGTGCCAGCAGCCAACCCAGCGGGGGCTATGAGCAGTTCTTC. The chain uses TRBV4-2 and TRBJ2-1; 8 bases map to TRBD2. The V and J ends lost 2 bases and 8 bases, in that order; junction bases with no gene match: 5. The CDR3 spans 14 residues. CDR1 is LGHNA, CDR2 YNFKEQ, per germline.

The chain carries TRBV6-4 and TRBJ1-1; D is perhaps TRBD1 (6 bases). V lost 6 bases to trimming and J lost 0 bases, with 14 bases between them. The CDR3 covers 15 residues. CDR1 is MRHNA, CDR2 SNTAGT, per germline. The CDR3 spells CASSRDIGMNTEAFF. The CDR3 DNA sequence: TGTGCCAGCAGCCGGGACATTGGCATGAACACTGAAGCTTTCTTT.

Comments on this clonotype: A much bigger clone sits one base away, suggesting this may be a read error. The chain recombines TRBV5-1 with TRBJ2-7, with TRBD1 as a possible D gene (6 bases). The CDR3 covers 12 residues. CDR1 and CDR2 (germline): SGHRS, YFSETQ. The CDR3 DNA is TGCGACAGCAGCTTGGGACATCACGAGCAGTACTTC. Its protein is CDSSLGHHEQYF.

This chain connects TRBV29-1 to TRBJ2-3; D is undetermined. V lost 2 bases and J lost 4, with 10 bases in between. The CDR3 runs 13 residues. Germline CDR1 is SQVTM and CDR2 is ANQGSEA. The CDR3 protein is CSVESPFADTQYF. The CDR3, as DNA: TGCAGCGTTGAATCCCCGTTCGCAGATACGCAGTATTTT.

This sequence joins TRBV27 and TRBJ1-2, with no clear D. The CDR3 is made up of 13 amino acids. Germline V gene data show CDR1 as MNHEY and CDR2 as SMNVEV (reference sequence). V was shortened by 4 bases and J by 8 bases, with 14 bases between the two germline ends. The CDR3 nucleotides are TGTGCCAGCAGTTATTCAGCTCAGGCGGGCTACACCTTC. Its translation is CASSYSAQAGYTF.

The CDR3 DNA follows: TGCGCCAGCAGCGGGGTGACTAGCGGGGGGGGCCTTCAAGAGACCCAGTACTTC. The encoded protein is CASSGVTSGGGLQETQYF. V gene TRBV4-1 combines with J gene TRBJ2-5, with 14 positions matching TRBD2. CDR3 size: 18 residues. Germline CDR1 and CDR2: MGHRA and YSYEKL. Germline trimming cut 5 bases from V and 2 bases from J; bases unmatched to any gene: 10.

This clonotype was counted a few times. The CDR3 loop is CSPRDTTYEQYF. CDR3 coding DNA: TGCAGTCCCCGGGATACCACCTACGAGCAGTACTTC. The chain carries TRBV20-1 and TRBJ2-7; D possibly corresponds to TRBD2 (5 bases). CDR1 is DFQATT and CDR2 is SNEGSKA in the germline V gene (reference sequence). Trimming removed 8 bases at V and 2 bases at J, with 13 bases between. The CDR3 sequence is 12 residues long.

V and J are TRBV12-3 or TRBV12-4 and TRBJ2-5; a weak D match, TRBD1 (6 bases). The CDR3 is made up of 14 amino acids. The germline V and J ends were trimmed by 6 bases and 3 bases, with 14 bases remaining between them. The CDR3 nucleotides read TGTGCCAGCAGCCCCGGGACACTCGAAGAGACCCAGTACTTC. Translated, it gives CASSPGTLEETQYF.

This chain uses TRBV20-1 with TRBJ2-7; D might be TRBD2 (5 bases). Trimming removed 3 bases from V and 5 bases from J, with 14 bases in between. The CDR3 contains 13 residues. CDR1 DFQATT and CDR2 SNEGSKA come from the germline V gene (reference sequence). The CDR3 DNA follows: TGCAGTGCTAGGGACTCCTTACTTAACGAGCAGTACTTC. This encodes CSARDSLLNEQYF.

This sequence joins TRBV10-3 and TRBJ2-2; 7 positions match TRBD2. Germline CDR1 reads ENHRY; CDR2 reads SYGVKD. The V gene end was trimmed by 8 bases and the J gene end by 7 bases; junction bases not matched to a gene: 7. The CDR3 consists of 13 residues. Here the CDR3 DNA reads TGTGCCATCGGGAGCGGGGATATCGGGGAGCTGTTTTTT. Translated: CAIGSGDIGELFF.

V gene TRBV28 combines with J gene TRBJ1-2; D remains ambiguous. The germline V gene encodes CDR1 MDHEN and CDR2 SYDVKM. The CDR3 contains 14 residues. Trimming shortened V by 5 bases and J by 8 bases, and 18 bases separated the two germline ends. This chain's CDR3 is CASSLTQIRRGYTF. CDR3 sequence (DNA): TGTGCCAGCAGTCTCACCCAAATACGGCGCGGCTACACCTTC.

In DNA, the CDR3 is TGTGCCAGCAGTAACAGGGGCGGCGGGGCCAACGTCCTGACTTTC. Residues: CASSNRGGGANVLTF. The V and J genes are TRBV12-3 or TRBV12-4 and TRBJ2-6, with 7 bases fitting TRBD1. The CDR3 runs to 15 residues. Trimming at V came to 5 bases and at J to 4 bases, leaving 5 bases not matched to a gene.

In its sample, this clonotype was seen a few times. This chain connects TRBV7-2 to TRBJ2-7; 9 positions agree with TRBD2. Germline CDR1 and CDR2: SGHTA and FQGNSA. Trimming removed 5 bases from V and 2 bases from J; junction bases left unmatched: 4. CDR3 size: 14 residues. The CDR3: CASSPQRGAYEQYF. CDR3 nucleotide sequence: TGTGCCAGCAGCCCGCAGCGGGGGGCCTACGAGCAGTACTTC.

The chain has TRBV7-6 and TRBJ2-1, with 8 bases fitting TRBD2. V gave up 2 bases and J gave up 3 bases; unmatched junction bases: 6. The germline V gene encodes CDR1 SGHVS and CDR2 FNYEAQ. The CDR3 consists of 16 residues. CDR3 in amino acids: CASSLPPGGRYNEQFF. DNA for the CDR3: TGTGCCAGCAGCTTACCCCCGGGGGGGCGCTACAATGAGCAGTTCTTC.

J is TRBJ2-1 and V is TRBV25-1, with a weak D call TRBD2 (5 bases). CDR1 and CDR2 (germline): MGHDK, SYGVNS. The CDR3 runs to 14 residues. Trimming cost V 7 bases and J 3 bases, with 13 bases left between them. The CDR3 nucleotides read TGTGCCAGCACCAGAGGAGGTTACTACAATGAGCAGTTCTTC. This gives the protein CASTRGGYYNEQFF.

The J gene is TRBJ1-2, the V gene TRBV29-1; D may be TRBD1 (5 bases). CDR1 SQVTM and CDR2 ANQGSEA come from the germline V gene. V lost 3 bases to trimming and J lost 4 bases, with 12 bases between them. The CDR3 is made up of 13 amino acids. CDR3 nucleotide sequence: TGCAGCGTTGAGGGCCAGGGAACCTATGGCTACACCTTC. It encodes CSVEGQGTYGYTF.

This chain connects TRBV5-1 to TRBJ2-7; 9 nucleotides align to TRBD2. The CDR3 extends over 15 amino acids. Germline lookup yields CDR1 SGHRS and CDR2 YFSETQ. The trim removed 6 bases at V and 1 base at J, leaving 8 bases unmatched. In DNA form, the CDR3 reads TGCGCCAGCACCCTCAGCGGGGGGCTATCCTACGAGCAGTACTTC. The encoded protein is CASTLSGGLSYEQYF.

This clonotype was detected a few times. J is TRBJ2-6 and V is TRBV9; D ambiguous. The germline V and J ends were trimmed by 4 bases and 4 bases, with 9 bases remaining between them. The length of the CDR3 is 14 residues. Germline V gene lookup returns CDR1 SGDLS and CDR2 YYNGEE. As DNA, the CDR3 is TGTGCCAGCAGCACGCGCTCGGGGGCCAACGTCCTGACTTTC. This codes for CASSTRSGANVLTF.

The chain carries TRBV20-1 and TRBJ1-4, with D hard to call. The CDR3 is made up of 14 amino acids. Trimming pared 6 bases from V and 4 bases from J, leaving 15 bases between. The germline V gene encodes CDR1 DFQATT and CDR2 SNEGSKA (reference sequence). The DNA for the CDR3 is TGCAGTGCCGAAGGACGCGAAGTTAATGAAAAACTGTTTTTT. Protein product: CSAEGREVNEKLFF.

J is TRBJ1-2 and V is TRBV20-1; D is perhaps TRBD1 (5 bases). This CDR3 is 13 amino acids long. The V end was cut by 6 bases, the J end by 5 bases, with 16 bases between. Per germline, CDR1 DFQATT and CDR2 SNEGSKA (reference sequence). The CDR3 DNA reads TGCAGTGCCGGAGGGGAAGCGTTTTATGGCTACACCTTC. The encoded protein is CSAGGEAFYGYTF.